The 6 T cell receptor beta chains given below trace back to one sample, sequenced in a study of T-cell memory formation after mild COVID-19. TCRdb recomputed calls from the 5' RACE reads with MiXCR, one row per CDR3 protein. The table has roughly 580,000 distinct CDR3 sequences, more than 15% seen once. The sample consisted of PBMCs or a T cell subset sorted from them (not recorded which). These receptors came from an adult woman who had mild COVID-19 (a few samples of this study predate the infection). Cell type and time point are not known.

The rearrangement uses TRBV7-9 and TRBJ1-3; D gene uncertain. In germline, CDR1 is SEHNR, CDR2 FQNEAQ (reference sequence). V shed 1 base and J shed 0 bases, with 13 bases lying between them. The CDR3 covers 17 residues. Here the CDR3 reads CASSLGAGSVSGNTIYF. The DNA for the CDR3 is TGTGCCAGCAGCTTAGGCGCGGGTTCGGTCTCTGGAAACACCATATATTTT.

Many counts were recorded for this clonotype. This rearrangement joins TRBV20-1 to TRBJ2-3, with a tentative D call TRBD2 (5 bases). Trimming shortened V by 6 bases and J by 0 bases, and 13 bases separated the two germline ends. Germline V lookup: CDR1 DFQATT, CDR2 SNEGSKA (reference sequence). The CDR3 length is 14 residues. The CDR3 nucleotides read TGCAGTGCCTATCGGGAACCCAGCACAGATACGCAGTATTTT. It encodes CSAYREPSTDTQYF.

The chain combines TRBV7-6 with TRBJ1-6; D is possibly TRBD1 (5 bases). This CDR3 is 15 amino acids long. V was shortened by 5 bases and J by 9 bases, with 17 bases between the two germline ends. CDR1 and CDR2 from the germline V gene are SGHVS and FNYEAQ. The CDR3 protein is CASSPRSGAISPLHF. DNA of the CDR3: TGTGCCAGCAGCCCACGTTCTGGGGCGATTTCACCCCTCCACTTT.

The rearrangement joins TRBV19 to TRBJ2-6, with a possible D match to TRBD1 (6 bases). The CDR3 loop spans 15 amino acids. Trimming pared 11 bases from V and 4 bases from J, leaving 18 bases between. Per the germline V gene, CDR1 is LNHDA and CDR2 is SQIVND (reference sequence). Here the CDR3 reads CASLAGVPGANVLTF. CDR3 coding DNA: TGTGCCTCCTTAGCAGGGGTGCCCGGGGCCAACGTCCTGACTTTC.

The V and J genes are TRBV15 and TRBJ1-5; 9 bases agree with TRBD1. Germline V gene lookup returns CDR1 LNHNV and CDR2 YYDKDF (reference sequence). The CDR3 sequence is 16 residues long. Losses at the gene ends were 4 bases for V and 10 bases for J; bases not matched to a gene: 14. The DNA of the CDR3 is TGTGCCACCAGCATAGATAGACAGGGGGGCAATCTCCCCCAGCATTTT. This gives the protein CATSIDRQGGNLPQHF.

The chain employs TRBV27 and TRBJ2-1; 14 bases are shared with TRBD2. CDR3 size: 18 residues. V lost 5 bases and J lost 6; bases outside the gene matches: 12. Germline assignment: CDR1 MNHEY and CDR2 SMNVEV (reference sequence). The CDR3 nucleotides read TGTGCCAGCAGTCCGTCACCGGGACTAGCGGGAGAAGTCAATGAGCAGTTCTTC. Residues: CASSPSPGLAGEVNEQFF.